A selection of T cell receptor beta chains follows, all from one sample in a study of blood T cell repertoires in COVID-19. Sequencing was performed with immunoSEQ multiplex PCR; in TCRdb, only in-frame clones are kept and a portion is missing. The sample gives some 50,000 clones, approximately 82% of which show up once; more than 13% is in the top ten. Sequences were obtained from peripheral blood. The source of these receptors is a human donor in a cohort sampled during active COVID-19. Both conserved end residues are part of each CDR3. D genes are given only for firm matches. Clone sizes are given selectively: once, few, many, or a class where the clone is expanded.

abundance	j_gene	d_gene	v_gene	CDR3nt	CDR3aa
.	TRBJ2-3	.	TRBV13	TGTGCCAGCAGCTTAGGCCTTTGGGGCAGGGTATCAAATACGCAGTATTTT	CASSLGLWGRVSNTQYF
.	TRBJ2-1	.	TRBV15	TGTGCCACCAGCAGAGATAGGCTAGCGATCGGCAATGAGCAGTTCTTC	CATSRDRLAIGNEQFF
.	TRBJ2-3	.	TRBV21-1	TGTGCCAGCAGCCCTTCCCGGGACAGGGTCGATGGGTGCACAGATACGCAGTATTTT	CASSPSRDRVDGCTDTQYF
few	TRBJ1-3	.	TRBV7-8	TGTGCCAGCAGCTTCCAGCCGGGCTCTGGAAACACCATATATTTT	CASSFQPGSGNTIYF
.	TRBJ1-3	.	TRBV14	TGTGCCAGCAGCCAAGGTGACAGGCTGTGGAACACCATATATTTT	CASSQGDRLWNTIYF
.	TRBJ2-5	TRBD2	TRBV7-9	TGTGCCAGCAGCTTAGCGGTCGGCGGGGGAAGAGAGACCCAGTACTTC	CASSLAVGGGRETQYF
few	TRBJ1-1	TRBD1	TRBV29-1	TGCAGCGTGAAGGGACAGGGAATTGAAGCTTTCTTT	CSVKGQGIEAFF
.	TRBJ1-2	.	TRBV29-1	TGCAGCGCCCTGACAGAATTTAACAACTATGGCTACACCTTC	CSALTEFNNYGYTF
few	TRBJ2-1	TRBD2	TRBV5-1	TGCGCCAGCAGCTTGCGACTAGCGGGGGGATCGATCTACAATGAGCAGTTCTTC	CASSLRLAGGSIYNEQFF
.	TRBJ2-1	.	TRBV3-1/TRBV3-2	TGTGCCAGCAGCCCTCTACCGGGTTCCTACAATGAGCAGTTCTTC	CASSPLPGSYNEQFF
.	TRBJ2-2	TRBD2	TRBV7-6	TGTGCCAGCGAAAAGCGGGCAGGGACTAGCGGAGGCGGGGAGCTGTTTTTT	CASEKRAGTSGGGELFF
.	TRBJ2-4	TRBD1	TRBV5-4	TGTGCCAGCAGCTGGGGACAGGGGGGGGCCAAAAACATTCAGTACTTC	CASSWGQGGAKNIQYF
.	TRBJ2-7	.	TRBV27	TGTGCCAGCAGTTTATGGCGGGGAACCTACGAGCAGTACTTC	CASSLWRGTYEQYF
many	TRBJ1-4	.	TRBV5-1	TGCGCCAGCAGCCCCCAAGTGGGAGAAGATGAAAAACTGTTTTTT	CASSPQVGEDEKLFF
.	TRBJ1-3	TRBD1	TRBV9	TGTGCCAGCAGCGTAGCGGGGGGGACAGCCTCTGGAAACACCATATATTTT	CASSVAGGTASGNTIYF
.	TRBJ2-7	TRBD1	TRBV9	TGTGCCAGCAGCGGAGGGGACAGGGGTGGTGAGCAGTACTTC	CASSGGDRGGEQYF
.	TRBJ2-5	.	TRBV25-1	TGTGCCAGCAGACATAGTGCTGGAGGAGAGACCCAGTACTTC	CASRHSAGGETQYF
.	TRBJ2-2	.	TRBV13	TGTGCCAGCAGCCCCGGGACTCACACCGGGGAGCTGTTTTTT	CASSPGTHTGELFF
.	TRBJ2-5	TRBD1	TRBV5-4	TGTGCCAGCGGACAGGGGGGATACCAAGAGACCCAGTACTTC	CASGQGGYQETQYF